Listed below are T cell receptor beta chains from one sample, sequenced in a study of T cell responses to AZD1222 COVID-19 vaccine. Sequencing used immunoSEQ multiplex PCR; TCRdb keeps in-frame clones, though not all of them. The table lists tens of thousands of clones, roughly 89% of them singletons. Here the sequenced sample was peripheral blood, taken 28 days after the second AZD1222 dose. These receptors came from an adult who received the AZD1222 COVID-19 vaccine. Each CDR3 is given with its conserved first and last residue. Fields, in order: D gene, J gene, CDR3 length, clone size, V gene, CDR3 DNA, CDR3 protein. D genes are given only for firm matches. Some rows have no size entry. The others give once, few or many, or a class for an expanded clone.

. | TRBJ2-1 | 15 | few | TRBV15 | TGTGCCACCAGCAGAGAGGCGGTCTCCTACAATGAGCAGTTCTTC | CATSREAVSYNEQFF
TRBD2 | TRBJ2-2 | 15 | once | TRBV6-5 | TGTGCCAGCAGTAGTAGCGGGGGGCGGACCGGGGAGCTGTTTTTT | CASSSSGGRTGELFF
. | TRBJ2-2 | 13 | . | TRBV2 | TGTGCCAGCCTTCTCAACCCCACCGGGGAGCTGTTTTTT | CASLLNPTGELFF
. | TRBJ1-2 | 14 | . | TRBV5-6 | TGTGCCAGCAGCTTTGGACGGATCTCCTATGGCTACACCTTC | CASSFGRISYGYTF
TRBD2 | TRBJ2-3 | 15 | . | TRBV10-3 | TGTGCCATCAGGGCTAGCGGCACTAGCACAGATACGCAGTATTTT | CAIRASGTSTDTQYF
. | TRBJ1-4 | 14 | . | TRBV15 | TGTGCCACCAGCAGAGATCCGGCAAATGAAAAACTGTTTTTT | CATSRDPANEKLFF
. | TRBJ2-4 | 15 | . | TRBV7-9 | TGTGCCAGCAGCCCCCCAGGGCTAGCCAAAAACATTCAGTACTTC | CASSPPGLAKNIQYF
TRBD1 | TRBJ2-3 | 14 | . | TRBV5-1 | TGCGCCAGCAACAAGGACAGGGGGGGAGATACGCAGTATTTT | CASNKDRGGDTQYF
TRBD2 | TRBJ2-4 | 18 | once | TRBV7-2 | TGTGCCAGCAGCTTACTCGGGGGGGCTAGCCGCATGAAAAACATTCAGTACTTC | CASSLLGGASRMKNIQYF
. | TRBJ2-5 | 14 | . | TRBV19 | TGTGCCAGTAGTTCACAGGATTACCAAGAGACCCAGTACTTC | CASSSQDYQETQYF
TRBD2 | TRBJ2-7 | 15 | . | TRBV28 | TGTGCCAGCAGTCGGAGACTAGCGGGGGCCTACGAGCAGTACTTC | CASSRRLAGAYEQYF
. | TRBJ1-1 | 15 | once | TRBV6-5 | TGTGCCAGCATTAGGGCAACCGGGTTAAACACTGAAGCTTTCTTT | CASIRATGLNTEAFF
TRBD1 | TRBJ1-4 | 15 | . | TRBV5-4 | TGTGCCAGCAGCTCGACAGGGGGCAACGGTGAAAAACTGTTTTTT | CASSSTGGNGEKLFF
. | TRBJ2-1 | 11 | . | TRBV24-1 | TGTGCCACCTCAGAAGGGCTTGGGCAGTTCTTC | CATSEGLGQFF
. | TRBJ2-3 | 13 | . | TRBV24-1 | TGTGCCACCAGTGATTCCGCGGTAGATACGCAGTATTTT | CATSDSAVDTQYF
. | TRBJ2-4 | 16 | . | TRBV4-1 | TGCGCCAGCAGCCCAGGGATTCTAGTAGCCAAAAACATTCAGTACTTC | CASSPGILVAKNIQYF
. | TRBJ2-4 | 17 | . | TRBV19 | TGTGCCACCTACATACCGGGACAATCTATAGCCAAAAACATTCAGTACTTC | CATYIPGQSIAKNIQYF
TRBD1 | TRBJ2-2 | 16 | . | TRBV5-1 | TGCGCCAGCAGCTTGGAGGGGGCTTGGAACACCGGGGAGCTGTTTTTT | CASSLEGAWNTGELFF
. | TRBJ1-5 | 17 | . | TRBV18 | TGTGCCAGCTCACCAACTCCGCCCGGACAACTAAGTCAGCCCCAGCATTTT | CASSPTPPGQLSQPQHF
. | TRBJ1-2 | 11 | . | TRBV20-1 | TGCAGTGCGGACCCTAACTATGGCTACACCTTC | CSADPNYGYTF
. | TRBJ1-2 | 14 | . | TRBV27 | TGTGCCAGCAGTCCCGGACAGTCATACTATGGCTACACCTTC | CASSPGQSYYGYTF
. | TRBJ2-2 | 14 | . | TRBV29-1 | TGCAGCGTTGAAGAACCTTTGAACACCGGGGAGCTGTTTTTT | CSVEEPLNTGELFF